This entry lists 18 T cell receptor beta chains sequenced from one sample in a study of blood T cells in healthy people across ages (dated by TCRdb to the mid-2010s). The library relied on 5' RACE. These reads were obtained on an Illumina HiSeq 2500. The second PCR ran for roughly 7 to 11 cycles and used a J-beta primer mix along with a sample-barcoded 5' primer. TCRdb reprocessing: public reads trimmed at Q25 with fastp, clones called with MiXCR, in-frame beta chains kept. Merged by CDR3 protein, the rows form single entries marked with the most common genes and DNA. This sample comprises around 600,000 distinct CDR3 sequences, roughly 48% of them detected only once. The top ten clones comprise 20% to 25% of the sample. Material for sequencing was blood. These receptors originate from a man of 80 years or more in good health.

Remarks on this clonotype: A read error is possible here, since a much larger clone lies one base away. The CDR3 region has the DNA TGCAGCGTTGTCGCTCGGGAGAGGGGTTCTTACAAGGAGCAGTTCTTC. Translating it yields CSVVARERGSYKEQFF. This sequence joins TRBV29-1 and TRBJ2-1; perhaps TRBD2 as D (6 bases). Germline CDR1 SQVTM, CDR2 ANQGSEA. The CDR3 runs to 16 residues.

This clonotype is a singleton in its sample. CDR3 residues: CASSLNWGGAGEQFF. CDR3 DNA: TGTGCCAGCAGCTTAAATTGGGGGGGCGCGGGTGAGCAGTTCTTC. The V gene is TRBV5-6, the J gene TRBJ2-1; perhaps TRBD2 as D (7 bases). Deletions cut 2 bases from V and 9 bases from J, with 18 bases between. Looked up from germline, CDR1 is SGHDT and CDR2 is YYEEEE. The CDR3 length is 15 residues.

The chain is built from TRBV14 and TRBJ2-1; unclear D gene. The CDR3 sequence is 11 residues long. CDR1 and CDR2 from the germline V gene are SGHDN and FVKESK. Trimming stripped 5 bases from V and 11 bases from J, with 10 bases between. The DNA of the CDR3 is TGTGCCAGCAGCTCCGCTAGAAAGCAGTTCTTC. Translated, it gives CASSSARKQFF.

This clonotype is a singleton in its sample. The CDR3 DNA reads as TGTGCCAGCAGCTCAACCCGATGGGTGGGCAGGGGGCCAACAGATACGCAGTATTTT. Translating it yields CASSSTRWVGRGPTDTQYF. The chain combines TRBV7-9 with TRBJ2-3; 8 bases are a match to TRBD1. The germline gives CDR1 SEHNR, CDR2 FQNEAQ (reference sequence). The length of the CDR3 is 19 residues. Trimming at V came to 4 bases and at J to 3 bases, leaving 18 bases not matched to a gene.

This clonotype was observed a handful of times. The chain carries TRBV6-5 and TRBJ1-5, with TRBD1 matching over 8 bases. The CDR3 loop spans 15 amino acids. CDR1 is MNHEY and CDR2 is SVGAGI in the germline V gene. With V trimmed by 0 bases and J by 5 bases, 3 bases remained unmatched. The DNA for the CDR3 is TGTGCCAGCAGTTACTCGACAGGGGCGGATCAGCCCCAGCATTTT. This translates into CASSYSTGADQPQHF.

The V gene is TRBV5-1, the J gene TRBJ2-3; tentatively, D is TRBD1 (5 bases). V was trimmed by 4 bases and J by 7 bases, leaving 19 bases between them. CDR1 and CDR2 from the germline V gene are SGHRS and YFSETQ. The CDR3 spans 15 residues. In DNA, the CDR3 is TGCGCCAGCAGCGCATTTATGAACAGGAGTAATACGCAGTATTTT. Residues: CASSAFMNRSNTQYF. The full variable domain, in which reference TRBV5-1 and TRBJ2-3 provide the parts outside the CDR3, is KAGVTQTPRYLIKTRGQQVTLSCSPISGHRSVSWYQQTPGQGLQFLFEYFSETQRNKGNFPGRFSGRQFSNSRSEMNVSTLELGDSALYLCASSAFMNRSNTQYFGPGTRLTVL.

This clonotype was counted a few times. In nucleotides, the CDR3 is TGCGCCAGCAGCTTGGACAGGTCGGACAATGAGCAGTTCTTC. Residues: CASSLDRSDNEQFF. The rearrangement links TRBV5-1 to TRBJ2-1, with TRBD1 as a possible D gene (5 bases). The CDR3 is made up of 14 amino acids. V shed 0 bases and J shed 5 bases, with 9 bases lying between them. Germline lookup yields CDR1 SGHRS and CDR2 YFSETQ.

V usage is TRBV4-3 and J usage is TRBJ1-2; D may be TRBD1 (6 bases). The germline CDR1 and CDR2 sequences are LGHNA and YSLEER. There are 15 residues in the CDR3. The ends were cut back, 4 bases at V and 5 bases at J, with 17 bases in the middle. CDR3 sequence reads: CASSRDNFRAYGYTF. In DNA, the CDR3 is TGCGCCAGCAGCCGGGACAATTTTAGGGCGTATGGCTACACCTTC.

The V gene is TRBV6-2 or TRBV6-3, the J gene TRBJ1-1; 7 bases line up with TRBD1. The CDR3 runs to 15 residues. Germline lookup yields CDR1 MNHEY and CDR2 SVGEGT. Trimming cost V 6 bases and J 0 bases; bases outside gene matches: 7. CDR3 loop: CASRGQLFMNTEAFF. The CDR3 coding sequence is TGTGCCAGCAGGGGACAGTTGTTTATGAACACTGAAGCTTTCTTT.

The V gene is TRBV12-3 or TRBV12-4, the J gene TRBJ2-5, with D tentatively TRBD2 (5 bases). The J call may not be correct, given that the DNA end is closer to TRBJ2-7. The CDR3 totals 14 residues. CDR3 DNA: TGTGCCAGCAGTTTCGGCGTGGCGGGCTACGAGCAGTACTTC. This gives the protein CASSFGVAGYEQYF.

Written as DNA, the CDR3 is TGTGCCAGCAGTTTAGGTCAGGGGATCGGCACAGATACGCAGTATTTT. Protein: CASSLGQGIGTDTQYF. J is TRBJ2-3 and V is TRBV12-3 or TRBV12-4; possibly TRBD1 for D (6 bases). This CDR3 is 16 amino acids long. Trimming shortened V by 1 base and J by 1 base, and 12 bases separated the two germline ends.

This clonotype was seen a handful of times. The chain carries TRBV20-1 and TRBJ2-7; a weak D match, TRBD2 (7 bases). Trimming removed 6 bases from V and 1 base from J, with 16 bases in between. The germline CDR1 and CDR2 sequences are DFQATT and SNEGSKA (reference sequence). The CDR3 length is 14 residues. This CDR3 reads CSALRGGTSYEQYF. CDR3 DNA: TGCAGTGCCCTTCGCGGGGGCACTTCCTACGAGCAGTACTTC.

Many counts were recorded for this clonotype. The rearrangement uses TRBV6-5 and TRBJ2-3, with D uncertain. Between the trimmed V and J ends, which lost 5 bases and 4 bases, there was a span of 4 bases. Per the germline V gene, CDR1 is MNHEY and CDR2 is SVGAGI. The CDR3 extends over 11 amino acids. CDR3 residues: CASSRADTQYF. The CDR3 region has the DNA TGTGCCAGCAGTCGGGCAGATACGCAGTATTTT.

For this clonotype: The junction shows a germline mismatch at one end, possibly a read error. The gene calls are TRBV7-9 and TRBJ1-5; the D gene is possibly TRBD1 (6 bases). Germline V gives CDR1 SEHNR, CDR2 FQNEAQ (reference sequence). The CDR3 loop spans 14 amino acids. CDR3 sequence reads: CASSLGAGGQPQHF. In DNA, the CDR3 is TGTGCCAGCAGCTTGGGGGCCGGGGGTCAGCCCCAGCATTTC.

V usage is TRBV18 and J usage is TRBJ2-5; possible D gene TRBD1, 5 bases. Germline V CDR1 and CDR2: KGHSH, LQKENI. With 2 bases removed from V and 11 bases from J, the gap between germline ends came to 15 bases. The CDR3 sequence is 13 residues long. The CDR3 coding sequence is TGTGCCAGCTCACCAGACAGCCTGGTGGAGCAGTACTTC. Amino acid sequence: CASSPDSLVEQYF.

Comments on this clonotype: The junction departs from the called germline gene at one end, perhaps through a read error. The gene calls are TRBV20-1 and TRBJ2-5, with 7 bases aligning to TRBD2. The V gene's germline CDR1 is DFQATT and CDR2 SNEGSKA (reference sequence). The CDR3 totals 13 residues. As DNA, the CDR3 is TGCGGTGCAACCGGGACTATTAAAGAGACCCAGTACTTC. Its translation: CGATGTIKETQYF.

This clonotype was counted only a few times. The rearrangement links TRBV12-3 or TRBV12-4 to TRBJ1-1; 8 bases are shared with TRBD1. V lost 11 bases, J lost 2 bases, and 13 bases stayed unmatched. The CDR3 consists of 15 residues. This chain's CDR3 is CASRPLRGPNTEAFF. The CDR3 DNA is TGTGCCTCCAGACCACTCAGGGGGCCTAACACTGAAGCTTTCTTT.

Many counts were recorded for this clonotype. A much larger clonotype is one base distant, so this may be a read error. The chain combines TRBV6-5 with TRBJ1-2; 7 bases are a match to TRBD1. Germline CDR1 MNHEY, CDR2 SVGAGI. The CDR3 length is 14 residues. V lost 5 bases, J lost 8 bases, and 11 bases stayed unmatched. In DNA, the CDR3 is TGTGCCAGCAGTGACGGGGGACAGTGGGAAGGCTACACCTTC. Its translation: CASSDGGQWEGYTF.